This T cell receptor (beta chain) is drawn from a study of blood T cell repertoires in COVID-19. Study at large: Sample material is recorded as cDNA or gDNA derived from T cells, B-cell-depleted T cells, or PBMCs.

J gave up 6 bases and V 6 bases, and 11 bases lay outside the gene matches. Germline CDR1 and CDR2: MDHEN and SYDVKM. CDR3 size: 14 residues. Authors' data handling: Reference gene primer amplification in the assay estimated nucleated cell counts. Clones were sequenced by immunoSEQ multiplex PCR, and TCRdb holds only the in-frame ones, with some missing. Clonal size and the V and J genes are those of that table, whereas D and trimming came from the DNA. The top ten hold 6.5% to 9.5% of the sample, which has 140,000 to 150,000 clones, approximately 85% seen once. The sample comprised peripheral blood. The chain carries TRBV28 and TRBJ2-7, with 7 bases that match TRBD2. The origin of this receptor is a woman aged 60-70 years with COVID-19, enrolled during active disease. The CDR3 is CASRTPGGISEQYF. As DNA, the CDR3 is TGTGCCAGCAGGACCCCCGGGGGGATCTCCGAGCAGTACTTC.